This T cell receptor beta chain appears in the sequencing data of a study of low-dose radiotherapy and immunotherapy resistance in tumors. Looking at the study overall: At a dose of 200 mg/m2, intravenous cyclophosphamide was given every two weeks, one day before radiation and immunotherapy. Patients were on oral aspirin 300 mg taken daily for four cycles from cycle 1 day 1.

The CDR3 is 14 residues long. Trimming left V 4 bases short and J 6 bases short, with 14 bases between. Looked up from germline, CDR1 is SGHDT and CDR2 is YYEEEE. TRAV- and TRBV-specific primers were used for first-strand cDNA, which covered alpha and beta chains. A constant-region primer paired with the V-primer adapter amplified TCRs over around 18 PCR cycles. TCRdb redid the calling of the reads with MiXCR, one entry per CDR3 protein. Of about 7,300 distinct CDR3 sequences listed, around 83% are singletons. Low-dose radiotherapy, low-dose cyclophosphamide, aspirin, ipilimumab and nivolumab were all given to the donors. Eligibility required advanced solid tumors lacking tumor-infiltrating lymphocytes.

This TCR was recovered from a human donor with advanced metastatic prostate, ovarian, gallbladder or colorectal cancer (not recorded which). This table probably holds off-target reads from a library built for another chain. The chain links TRBV5-6 to TRBJ2-4; D possibly matches TRBD1 or TRBD2 (5 bases each). The CDR3 region has the DNA TGTGCCAGCAGCCCATGGGACCGAAGAAACATTCAGTACTTC. Its translation is CASSPWDRRNIQYF.